The present TCR beta chain was sequenced within a study of T cell responses to AZD1222 COVID-19 vaccine. Study-wide points: The study identified only five to seven AZD1222 recipients as seropositive at baseline.

Turning to this clone: Its specificity is unknown.

Some clones are missing from TCRdb's copy, which holds only in-frame ones; the method was immunoSEQ multiplex PCR. This table has fewer than 200,000 clones, roughly 92% appearing once. This TCR was recovered from an adult in good health. Sample: peripheral blood, taken on day 0 of AZD1222 vaccination.

CDR3 sequence (DNA): TGTGCCAGCAGCTTAGCCCGGGGGACCACTGAAGCTTTCTTT. Residues: CASSLARGTTEAFF. The chain has TRBV7-8 and TRBJ1-1; tentative D call: TRBD1 (5 bases). With 0 bases removed from V and 4 bases from J, the gap between germline ends came to 9 bases. Germline CDR1 is SGHVS and CDR2 is FQNEAQ. The CDR3 runs to 14 residues. The full variable domain, with the rest looked up from reference TRBV7-8 and TRBJ1-1, is GAGVSQSPRYKVAKRGQDVALRCDPISGHVSLFWYQQALGQGPEFLTYFQNEAQLDKSGLPSDRFFAERPEGSVSTLKIQRTQQEDSAVYLCASSLARGTTEAFFGQGTRLTVV.